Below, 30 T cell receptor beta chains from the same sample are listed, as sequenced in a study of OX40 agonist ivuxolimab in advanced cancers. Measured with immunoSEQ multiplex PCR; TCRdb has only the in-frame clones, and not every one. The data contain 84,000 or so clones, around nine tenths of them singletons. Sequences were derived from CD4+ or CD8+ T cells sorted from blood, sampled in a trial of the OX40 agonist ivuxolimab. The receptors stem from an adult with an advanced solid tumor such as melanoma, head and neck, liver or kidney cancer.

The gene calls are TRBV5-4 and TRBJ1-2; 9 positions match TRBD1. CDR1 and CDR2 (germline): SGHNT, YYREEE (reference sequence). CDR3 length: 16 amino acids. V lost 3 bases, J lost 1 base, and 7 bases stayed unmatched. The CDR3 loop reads CASSWTGVGGNYGYTF. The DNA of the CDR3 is TGTGCCAGCAGCTGGACAGGGGTAGGTGGTAACTATGGCTACACCTTC.

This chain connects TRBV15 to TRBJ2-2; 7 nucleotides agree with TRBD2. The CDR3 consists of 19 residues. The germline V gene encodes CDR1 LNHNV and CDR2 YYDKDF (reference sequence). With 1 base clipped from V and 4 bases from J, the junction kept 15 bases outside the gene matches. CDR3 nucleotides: TGTGCCACCAGCAGAGGGGTAGGGTCTAGCGGCCTTGGCACCGGGGAGCTGTTTTTT. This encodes CATSRGVGSSGLGTGELFF.

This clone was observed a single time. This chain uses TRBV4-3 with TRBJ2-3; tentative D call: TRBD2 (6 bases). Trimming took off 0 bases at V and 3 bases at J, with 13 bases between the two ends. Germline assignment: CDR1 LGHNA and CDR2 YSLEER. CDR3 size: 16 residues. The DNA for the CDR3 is TGCGCCAGCAGCCAAGACCGGGCGGGGCTGACAGATACGCAGTATTTT. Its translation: CASSQDRAGLTDTQYF.

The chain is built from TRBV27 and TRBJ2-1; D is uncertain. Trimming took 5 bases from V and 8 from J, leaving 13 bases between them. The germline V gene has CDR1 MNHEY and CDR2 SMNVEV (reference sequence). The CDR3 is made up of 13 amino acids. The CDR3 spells CASSHNLVDEQFF. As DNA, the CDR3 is TGTGCCAGCAGTCACAATCTAGTCGATGAGCAGTTCTTC.

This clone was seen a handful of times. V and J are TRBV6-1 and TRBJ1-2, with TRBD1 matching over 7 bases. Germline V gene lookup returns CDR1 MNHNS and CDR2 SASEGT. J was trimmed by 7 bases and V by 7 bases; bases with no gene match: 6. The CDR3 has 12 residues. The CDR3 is CASTTTGFGYTF. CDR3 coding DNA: TGTGCCAGCACTACGACAGGGTTTGGCTACACCTTC.

The CDR3 sequence: CASRPPLGGSSYNEQFF. The CDR3, as DNA: TGTGCCAGCAGGCCCCCTTTGGGGGGGAGCTCCTACAATGAGCAGTTCTTC. V is TRBV5-6 and J is TRBJ2-1; 7 bases align to TRBD2. The CDR3 sequence is 17 residues long. V lost 5 bases, J lost 0 bases, and 11 bases stayed unmatched. Germline CDR1 and CDR2: SGHDT and YYEEEE.

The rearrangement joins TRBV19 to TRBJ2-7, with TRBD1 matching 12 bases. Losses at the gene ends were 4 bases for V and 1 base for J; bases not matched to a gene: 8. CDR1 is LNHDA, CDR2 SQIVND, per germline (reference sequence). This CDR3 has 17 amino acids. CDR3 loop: CASSRGQGAGVSYEQYF. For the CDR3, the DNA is TGTGCCAGTAGTAGGGGACAGGGGGCAGGTGTGTCCTACGAGCAGTACTTC.

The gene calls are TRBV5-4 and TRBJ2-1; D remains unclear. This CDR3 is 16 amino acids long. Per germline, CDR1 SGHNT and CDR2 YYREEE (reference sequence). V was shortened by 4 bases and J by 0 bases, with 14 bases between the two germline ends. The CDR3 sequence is CASSLDGSSSYNEQFF. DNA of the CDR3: TGTGCCAGCAGCCTGGACGGGTCGTCCTCCTACAATGAGCAGTTCTTC.

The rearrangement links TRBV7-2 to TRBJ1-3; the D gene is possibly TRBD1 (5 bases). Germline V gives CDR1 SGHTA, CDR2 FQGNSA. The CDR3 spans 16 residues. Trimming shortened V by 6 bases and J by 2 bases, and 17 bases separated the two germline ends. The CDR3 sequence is CASRRETQGTGNTIYF. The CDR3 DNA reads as TGTGCCAGCAGGCGGGAGACTCAGGGAACTGGAAACACCATATATTTT.

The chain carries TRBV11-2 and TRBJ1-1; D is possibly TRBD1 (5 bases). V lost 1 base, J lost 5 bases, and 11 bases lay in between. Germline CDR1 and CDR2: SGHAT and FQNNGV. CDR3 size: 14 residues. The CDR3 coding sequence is TGTGCCAGCAGCTTAGCTGACAGAGGGACTGAAGCTTTCTTT. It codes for CASSLADRGTEAFF. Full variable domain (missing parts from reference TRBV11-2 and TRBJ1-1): EAGVAQSPRYKIIEKRQSVAFWCNPISGHATLYWYQQILGQGPKLLIQFQNNGVVDDSQLPKDRFSAERLKGVDSTLKIQPAKLEDSAVYLCASSLADRGTEAFFGQGTRLTVV.

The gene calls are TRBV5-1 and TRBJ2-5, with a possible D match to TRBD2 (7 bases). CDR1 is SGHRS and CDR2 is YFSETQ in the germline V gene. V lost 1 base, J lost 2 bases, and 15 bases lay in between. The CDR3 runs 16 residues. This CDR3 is CASSLNPGGWQETQYF. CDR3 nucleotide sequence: TGCGCCAGCAGCTTGAACCCGGGGGGCTGGCAAGAGACCCAGTACTTC.

The CDR3, as DNA: TGTGCCAGCAGCGCTGCAGGGTTCGGGAATCAGCCCCAGCATTTT. Amino acid sequence: CASSAAGFGNQPQHF. The V and J genes are TRBV9 and TRBJ1-5, with D tentatively TRBD1 (5 bases). V was clipped by 3 bases and J by 4 bases, with 14 bases between them. The CDR3 has 15 residues. The germline CDR1 and CDR2 sequences are SGDLS and YYNGEE.

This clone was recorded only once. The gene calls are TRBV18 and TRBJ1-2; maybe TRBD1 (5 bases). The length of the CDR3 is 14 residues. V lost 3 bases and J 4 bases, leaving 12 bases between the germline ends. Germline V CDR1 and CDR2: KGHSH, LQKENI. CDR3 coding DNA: TGTGCCAGCTCACCGGCCAGGGATACCTATGGCTACACCTTC. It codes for CASSPARDTYGYTF.

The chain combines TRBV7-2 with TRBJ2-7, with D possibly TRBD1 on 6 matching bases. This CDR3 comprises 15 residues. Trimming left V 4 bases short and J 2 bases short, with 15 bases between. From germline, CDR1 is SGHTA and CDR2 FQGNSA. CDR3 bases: TGTGCCAGCAGCTCCAGTCAGGGGTTGGCCTACGAGCAGTACTTC. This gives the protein CASSSSQGLAYEQYF.

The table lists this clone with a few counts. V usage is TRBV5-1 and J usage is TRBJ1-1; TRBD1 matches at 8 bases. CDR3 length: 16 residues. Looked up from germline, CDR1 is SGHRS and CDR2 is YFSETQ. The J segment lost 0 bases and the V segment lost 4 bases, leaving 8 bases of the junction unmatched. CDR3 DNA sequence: TGCGCCAGCAGCAGGACAGGGCCCTTCATGAACACTGAAGCTTTCTTT. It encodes CASSRTGPFMNTEAFF. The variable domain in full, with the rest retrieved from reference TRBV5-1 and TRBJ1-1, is KAGVTQTPRYLIKTRGQQVTLSCSPISGHRSVSWYQQTPGQGLQFLFEYFSETQRNKGNFPGRFSGRQFSNSRSEMNVSTLELGDSALYLCASSRTGPFMNTEAFFGQGTRLTVV.

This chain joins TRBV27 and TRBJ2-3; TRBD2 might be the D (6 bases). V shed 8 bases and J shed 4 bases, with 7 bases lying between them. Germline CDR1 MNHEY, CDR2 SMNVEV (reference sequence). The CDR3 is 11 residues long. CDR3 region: CASSGADTQYF. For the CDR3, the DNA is TGTGCCAGCTCGGGGGCAGATACGCAGTATTTT.

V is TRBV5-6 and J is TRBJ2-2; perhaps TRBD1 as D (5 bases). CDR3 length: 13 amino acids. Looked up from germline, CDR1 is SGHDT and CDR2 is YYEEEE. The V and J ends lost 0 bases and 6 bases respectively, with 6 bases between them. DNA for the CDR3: TGTGCCAGCAGCTTGGTGGGGCCCGGGGAGCTGTTTTTT. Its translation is CASSLVGPGELFF.

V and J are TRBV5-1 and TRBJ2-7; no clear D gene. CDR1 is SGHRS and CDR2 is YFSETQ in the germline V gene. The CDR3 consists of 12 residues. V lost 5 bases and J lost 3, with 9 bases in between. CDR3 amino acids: CASSDGDYEQYF. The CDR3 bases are TGCGCCAGCAGTGACGGAGACTACGAGCAGTACTTC.

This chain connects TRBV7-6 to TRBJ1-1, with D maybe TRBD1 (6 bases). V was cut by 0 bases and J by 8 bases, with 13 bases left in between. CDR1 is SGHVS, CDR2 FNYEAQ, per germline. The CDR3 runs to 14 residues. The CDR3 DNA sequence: TGTGCCAGCAGCTTAGCCGGAGACAGGAAAGAAGCTTTCTTT. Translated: CASSLAGDRKEAFF.

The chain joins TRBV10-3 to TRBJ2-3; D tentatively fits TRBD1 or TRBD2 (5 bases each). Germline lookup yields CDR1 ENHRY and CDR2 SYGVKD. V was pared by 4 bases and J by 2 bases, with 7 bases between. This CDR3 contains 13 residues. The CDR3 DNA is TGTGCCATCAGTGGGGGACCCACAGATACGCAGTATTTT. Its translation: CAISGGPTDTQYF.

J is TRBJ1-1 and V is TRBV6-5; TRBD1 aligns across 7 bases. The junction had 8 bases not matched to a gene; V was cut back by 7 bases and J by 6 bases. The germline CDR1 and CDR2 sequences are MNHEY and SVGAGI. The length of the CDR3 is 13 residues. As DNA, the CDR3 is TGTGCCAGCATGCGACAGGGTCGGGCTGAAGCTTTCTTT. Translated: CASMRQGRAEAFF.

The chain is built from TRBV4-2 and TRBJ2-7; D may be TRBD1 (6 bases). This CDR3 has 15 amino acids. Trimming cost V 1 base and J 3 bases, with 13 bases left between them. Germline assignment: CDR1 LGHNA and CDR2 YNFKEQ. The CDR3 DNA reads TGTGCCAGCAGCCAAGCCGCCCAGGGGAGCTACGAGCAGTACTTC. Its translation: CASSQAAQGSYEQYF.

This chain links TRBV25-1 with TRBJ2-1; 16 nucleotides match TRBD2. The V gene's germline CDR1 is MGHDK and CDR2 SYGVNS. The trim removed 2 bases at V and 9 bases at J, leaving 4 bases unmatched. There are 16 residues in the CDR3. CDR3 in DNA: TGTGCCAGCAGTGAAGCGGGACTAGCGGGGGGGCGTGAGCAGTTCTTC. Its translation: CASSEAGLAGGREQFF.

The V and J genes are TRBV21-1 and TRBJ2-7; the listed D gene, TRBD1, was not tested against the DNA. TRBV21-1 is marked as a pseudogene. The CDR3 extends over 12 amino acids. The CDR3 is CATSDSKYEQYF. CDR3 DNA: TGTGCCACCTCGGACAGTAAGTACGAGCAGTACTTC.

Here the CDR3 reads CASSFEGPSPEAFF. The CDR3 nucleotides are TGTGCCAGCAGCTTTGAGGGCCCGTCCCCCGAAGCTTTCTTT. This rearrangement joins TRBV7-9 to TRBJ1-1; no clear D. This CDR3 region has 14 residues. The germline V gene has CDR1 SEHNR and CDR2 FQNEAQ (reference sequence). The V end lost 3 bases, the J end lost 8 bases, and 16 bases lay between the germline ends. Combining the CDR3 with reference TRBV7-9 and TRBJ1-1 gives the whole variable domain DTGVSQNPRHKITKRGQNVTFRCDPISEHNRLYWYRQTLGQGPEFLTYFQNEAQLEKSRLLSDRFSAERPKGSFSTLEIQRTEQGDSAMYLCASSFEGPSPEAFFGQGTRLTVV.

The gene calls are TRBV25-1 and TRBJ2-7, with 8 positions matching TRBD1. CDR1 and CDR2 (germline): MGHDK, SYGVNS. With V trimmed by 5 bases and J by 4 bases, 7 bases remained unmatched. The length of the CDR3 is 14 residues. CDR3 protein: CASSYTGGSYEQYF. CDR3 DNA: TGTGCCAGCAGTTACACAGGGGGTTCTTACGAGCAGTACTTC.

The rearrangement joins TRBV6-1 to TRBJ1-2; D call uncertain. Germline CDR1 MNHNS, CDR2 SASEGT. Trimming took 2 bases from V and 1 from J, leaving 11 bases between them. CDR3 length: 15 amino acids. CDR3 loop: CASSEQATLNYGYTF. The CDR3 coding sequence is TGTGCCAGCAGTGAACAGGCCACCCTTAACTATGGCTACACCTTC.

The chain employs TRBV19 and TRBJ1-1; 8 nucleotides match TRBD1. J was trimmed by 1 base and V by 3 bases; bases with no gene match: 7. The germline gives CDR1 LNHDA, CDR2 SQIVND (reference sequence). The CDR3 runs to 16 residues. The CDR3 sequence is CASSIRSGGANTEAFF. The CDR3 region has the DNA TGTGCCAGTAGTATTAGGTCAGGGGGCGCGAACACTGAAGCTTTCTTT.

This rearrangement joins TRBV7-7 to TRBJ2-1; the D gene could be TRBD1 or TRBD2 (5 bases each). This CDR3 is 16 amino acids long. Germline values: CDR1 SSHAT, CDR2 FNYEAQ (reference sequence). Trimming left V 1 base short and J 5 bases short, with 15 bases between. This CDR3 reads CASSLGGVGLNNEQFF. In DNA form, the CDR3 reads TGTGCCAGCAGCTTAGGAGGGGTAGGTTTAAACAATGAGCAGTTCTTC.

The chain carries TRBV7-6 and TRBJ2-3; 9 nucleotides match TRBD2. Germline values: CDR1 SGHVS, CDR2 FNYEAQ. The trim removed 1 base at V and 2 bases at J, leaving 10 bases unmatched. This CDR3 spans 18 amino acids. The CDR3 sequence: CASSLGVRGGGATDTQYF. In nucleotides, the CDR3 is TGTGCCAGCAGCTTAGGCGTACGTGGCGGGGGGGCCACAGATACGCAGTATTTT.